What follows are 20 T cell receptor beta chains derived from one specimen sequenced in a study of spatial heterogeneity in lung cancer. TCRdb independently ran MiXCR on the 5' RACE reads; one entry per CDR3 protein. Of 25,000 to 35,000 distinct CDR3 sequences in the sample, more than 4.5% were seen once. Specified time point: blood at routine non-recurrence follow-up after resection. Here the sequenced sample was PBMCs, taken at follow-up. The receptors were gathered from a female donor with early-stage non-small cell lung cancer.

Many counts were recorded for this clonotype. The chain links TRBV6-1 to TRBJ2-3; 7 nucleotides line up with TRBD2. The CDR3 contains 12 residues. V lost 4 bases, J lost 5 bases, and 0 bases stayed unmatched. In germline, CDR1 is MNHNS, CDR2 SASEGT. This chain's CDR3 is CASSGGGDTQYF. The CDR3 DNA is TGTGCCAGCAGTGGGGGGGGAGATACGCAGTATTTT.

This clonotype has a handful of counts. CDR3 nucleotide sequence: TGTGCCAGCAGCTTAGCTAGCGGGAGGCGGTCAGATACGCAGTATTTT. Translating gives CASSLASGRRSDTQYF. The chain is built from TRBV7-6 and TRBJ2-3; 10 bases are shared with TRBD2. CDR3 length: 16 amino acids. The J segment lost 4 bases and the V segment lost 0 bases, leaving 4 bases of the junction unmatched. Germline V lookup: CDR1 SGHVS, CDR2 FNYEAQ.

This clonotype was recorded at least ten times. The rearrangement joins TRBV11-2 to TRBJ1-4, with 7 bases that match TRBD1. This CDR3 region has 15 residues. Germline V gives CDR1 SGHAT, CDR2 FQNNGV. The V gene end was trimmed by 5 bases and the J gene end by 4 bases; junction bases not matched to a gene: 7. CDR3 in amino acids: CASSPTGQHNEKLFF. The CDR3 DNA reads as TGTGCCAGCAGCCCCACGGGACAGCATAATGAAAAACTGTTTTTT.

This clonotype was counted at least ten times. V gene TRBV5-1 combines with J gene TRBJ2-3; 12 nucleotides match TRBD2. Trimming cost V 4 bases and J 6 bases; bases outside gene matches: 6. CDR1 is SGHRS, CDR2 YFSETQ, per germline. The CDR3 contains 15 residues. The CDR3 protein is CASSAGTSGWDTQYF. In DNA form, the CDR3 reads TGCGCCAGCAGCGCCGGGACTAGCGGGTGGGATACGCAGTATTTT.

This clonotype was found many times. V is TRBV12-3 or TRBV12-4 and J is TRBJ2-3; TRBD2 matches 12 bases. This CDR3 has 18 amino acids. With V trimmed by 4 bases and J by 0 bases, 8 bases remained unmatched. CDR3 nucleotide sequence: TGTGCCAGCAGTTCACTAGCGGGGGGCGGAGCTAGCACAGATACGCAGTATTTT. It is translated as CASSSLAGGGASTDTQYF.

This clonotype was found many times. The chain has TRBV9 and TRBJ2-3, with D maybe TRBD2 (5 bases). V shed 4 bases and J shed 1 base, with 16 bases lying between them. CDR3 length: 16 amino acids. Germline-derived CDR1 and CDR2 are SGDLS and YYNGEE. The CDR3 here is CASSHVQEAGTDTQYF. CDR3 sequence (DNA): TGTGCCAGCAGCCATGTCCAGGAGGCGGGCACAGATACGCAGTATTTT.

By share, this clonotype ranks as medium-sized (0.01 to 0.1%). This chain links TRBV19 with TRBJ2-5; no clear D gene. This CDR3 has 13 amino acids. CDR1 is LNHDA and CDR2 is SQIVND in the germline V gene (reference sequence). V lost 3 bases and J lost 5, with 10 bases in between. For the CDR3, the DNA is TGTGCCAGTAGTATGGGCCGGGCGGAGACCCAGTACTTC. Its translation: CASSMGRAETQYF.

This clonotype was counted many times. This chain joins TRBV14 and TRBJ2-1; TRBD2 agrees at 9 bases. Germline V gene sequence: CDR1 SGHDN, CDR2 FVKESK. CDR3 size: 15 residues. V was clipped by 4 bases and J by 8 bases; unmatched bases: 9. The CDR3: CASSPSLAGLHEQFF. In DNA form, the CDR3 reads TGTGCCAGCAGCCCCTCACTAGCGGGTCTGCATGAGCAGTTCTTC.

This clonotype rates as medium-sized. The chain recombines TRBV9 with TRBJ2-1, with 7 bases aligning to TRBD2. This CDR3 spans 14 amino acids. V gave up 0 bases and J gave up 7 bases; unmatched junction bases: 4. Germline V gives CDR1 SGDLS, CDR2 YYNGEE. This CDR3 reads CASSVGGSGNEQFF. CDR3 bases: TGTGCCAGCAGCGTAGGGGGTAGCGGGAATGAGCAGTTCTTC.

This clonotype was seen at least ten times. The chain joins TRBV21-1 to TRBJ2-5; TRBD2 is the table's D call, not checked against the DNA. TRBV21-1 corresponds to a pseudogene. This CDR3 comprises 16 residues. CDR3: CASSETTTGRKETQYF. DNA for the CDR3: TGTGCCAGCAGCGAGACTACTACGGGCCGAAAAGAGACCCAGTACTTC.

This clonotype was observed at least ten times. This chain links TRBV7-2 with TRBJ1-2; 8 nucleotides align to TRBD1. Germline assignment: CDR1 SGHTA and CDR2 FQGNSA. The length of the CDR3 is 15 residues. The trim removed 5 bases at V and 5 bases at J, leaving 10 bases unmatched. The CDR3 DNA reads as TGTGCCAGCAGCCCCCAGACAGGGGTGCGATATGGCTACACCTTC. This codes for CASSPQTGVRYGYTF.

This clonotype occurred many times. The chain joins TRBV27 to TRBJ2-5, with 11 bases matching TRBD2. CDR1 is MNHEY, CDR2 SMNVEV, per germline (reference sequence). The CDR3 consists of 17 residues. Trimming cost V 1 base and J 1 base; bases outside gene matches: 5. CDR3 DNA: TGTGCCAGCAGTTTATTCGGGCTAGCGGGGGGCCAAGAGACCCAGTACTTC. Protein: CASSLFGLAGGQETQYF.

This clonotype was seen many times. The rearrangement joins TRBV7-2 to TRBJ1-5; D remains unclear. V was clipped by 1 base and J by 2 bases, with 9 bases between them. Per germline, CDR1 SGHTA and CDR2 FQGNSA. The CDR3 runs to 15 residues. In DNA, the CDR3 is TGTGCCAGCAGCTTAGTGGGCCAGGGCAATCAGCCCCAGCATTTT. This sequence encodes CASSLVGQGNQPQHF.

By its share, this clonotype is large. This sequence joins TRBV20-1 and TRBJ2-3; unclear D gene. V was clipped by 1 base and J by 0 bases, with 8 bases between them. CDR3 length: 14 residues. CDR1 and CDR2 (germline): DFQATT, SNEGSKA (reference sequence). The CDR3 sequence is CSARGTGSTDTQYF. The CDR3 coding sequence is TGCAGTGCTAGAGGCACGGGCAGCACAGATACGCAGTATTTT.

This clonotype was detected many times. This chain links TRBV20-1 with TRBJ2-2; D is perhaps TRBD2 (7 bases). The ends were cut back, 5 bases at V and 4 bases at J, with 26 bases in the middle. CDR3 size: 18 residues. The germline V gene has CDR1 DFQATT and CDR2 SNEGSKA (reference sequence). The CDR3 coding sequence is TGCAGTGCTGCTACCGGCCGACTAGCCAGGGGTGGCACCGGGGAGCTGTTTTTT. Its translation is CSAATGRLARGGTGELFF.

This clonotype was seen ten or more times. This sequence joins TRBV7-9 and TRBJ2-4, with 10 bases fitting TRBD1. The CDR3 extends over 16 amino acids. CDR1 and CDR2 from the germline V gene are SEHNR and FQNEAQ (reference sequence). V shed 2 bases, J shed 2 bases, and the junction held 3 bases outside the gene matches. CDR3 amino acids: CASSLWTGGPKNIQYF. The CDR3 DNA is TGTGCCAGCAGCTTATGGACAGGGGGGCCCAAAAACATTCAGTACTTC.

The chain has TRBV4-3 and TRBJ2-1; 11 positions match TRBD2. V dropped 3 bases and J dropped 1; count of bases not matched to a gene: 11. The germline V gene has CDR1 LGHNA and CDR2 YSLEER. The CDR3 has 19 amino acids. CDR3 nucleotides: TGCGCCAGCAGCCACCTCTTAGCGGGAGGGCCAGCGTCCTACAATGAGCAGTTCTTC. Protein product: CASSHLLAGGPASYNEQFF.

The sample holds a few counts of this clonotype. The chain is built from TRBV6-1 and TRBJ2-3, with TRBD2 matching 10 bases. Trimming cost V 1 base and J 4 bases; bases outside gene matches: 2. Germline V gives CDR1 MNHNS, CDR2 SASEGT. CDR3 length: 15 amino acids. CDR3 coding DNA: TGTGCCAGCAGTGAAGGGACTAGCGGATCAGATACGCAGTATTTT. Its protein is CASSEGTSGSDTQYF.

Ten or more counts support this clonotype. The chain carries TRBV20-1 and TRBJ2-7; 11 nucleotides agree with TRBD2. CDR1 DFQATT and CDR2 SNEGSKA come from the germline V gene (reference sequence). There are 14 residues in the CDR3. V lost 5 bases to trimming and J lost 3 bases; unmatched junction nucleotides: 6. The CDR3 DNA sequence: TGCAGTGCTCACTCTGGGACTAGCGGCTACGAGCAGTACTTC. It specifies CSAHSGTSGYEQYF.

This clonotype was counted ten times or more. V and J are TRBV7-2 and TRBJ2-7, with no clear D. Trimming took 4 bases from V and 2 from J, leaving 9 bases between them. Germline V gene sequence: CDR1 SGHTA, CDR2 FQGNSA. This CDR3 has 13 residues. The CDR3 DNA follows: TGTGCCAGCAGCTCTCGGAACCCCTACGAGCAGTACTTC. It codes for CASSSRNPYEQYF.